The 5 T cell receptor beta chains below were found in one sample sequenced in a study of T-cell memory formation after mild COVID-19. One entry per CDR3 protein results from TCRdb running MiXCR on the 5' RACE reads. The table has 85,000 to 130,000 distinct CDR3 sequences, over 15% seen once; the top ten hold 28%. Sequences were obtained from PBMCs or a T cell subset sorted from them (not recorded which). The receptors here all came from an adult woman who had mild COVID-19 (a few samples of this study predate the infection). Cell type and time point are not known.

In DNA, the CDR3 is TGTGCCAGCAGTTTAACGGGGGACGGGCAGTACTTC. Its translation is CASSLTGDGQYF. The V call is TRBV7-8, the J call TRBJ2-7; perhaps TRBD2 as D (6 bases). The V end was cut by 6 bases, the J end by 9 bases, with 15 bases between. There are 12 residues in the CDR3. Germline values: CDR1 SGHVS, CDR2 FQNEAQ. Full variable domain (missing parts from reference TRBV7-8 and TRBJ2-7): GAGVSQSPRYKVAKRGQDVALRCDPISGHVSLFWYQQALGQGPEFLTYFQNEAQLDKSGLPSDRFFAERPEGSVSTLKIQRTQQEDSAVYLCASSLTGDGQYFGPGTRLTVT.

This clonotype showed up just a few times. This CDR3 is CASSLGHMWYEQYF. CDR3 sequence (DNA): TGTGCCAGCAGCTTAGGACACATGTGGTACGAGCAGTACTTC. The chain combines TRBV7-9 with TRBJ2-7; no firm D call. From germline, CDR1 is SEHNR and CDR2 FQNEAQ (reference sequence). This CDR3 has 14 amino acids. Trimming left V 1 base short and J 4 bases short, with 11 bases between.

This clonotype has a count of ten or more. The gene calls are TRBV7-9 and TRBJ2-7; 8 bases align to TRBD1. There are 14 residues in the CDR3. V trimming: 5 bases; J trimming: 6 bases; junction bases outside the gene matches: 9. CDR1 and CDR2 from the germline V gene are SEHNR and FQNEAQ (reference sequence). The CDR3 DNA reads TGTGCCAGCAGCCCAGGACAGGGCTTCAGCGAGCAGTACTTC. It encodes CASSPGQGFSEQYF. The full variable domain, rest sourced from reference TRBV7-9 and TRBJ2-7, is DTGVSQNPRHKITKRGQNVTFRCDPISEHNRLYWYRQTLGQGPEFLTYFQNEAQLEKSRLLSDRFSAERPKGSFSTLEIQRTEQGDSAMYLCASSPGQGFSEQYFGPGTRLTVT.

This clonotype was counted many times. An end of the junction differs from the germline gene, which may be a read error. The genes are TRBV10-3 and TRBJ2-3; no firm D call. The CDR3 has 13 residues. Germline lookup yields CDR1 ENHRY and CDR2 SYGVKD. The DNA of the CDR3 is TGTGCCATCAGTGAGCCCCCTCAAGATCCGCAGTATTTT. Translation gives CAISEPPQDPQYF.

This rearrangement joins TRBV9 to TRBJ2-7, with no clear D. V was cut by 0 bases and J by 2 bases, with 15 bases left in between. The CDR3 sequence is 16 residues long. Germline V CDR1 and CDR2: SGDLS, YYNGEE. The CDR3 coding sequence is TGTGCCAGCAGCGTAGATGACCGCACAGTTCCCTACGAGCAGTACTTC. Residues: CASSVDDRTVPYEQYF.